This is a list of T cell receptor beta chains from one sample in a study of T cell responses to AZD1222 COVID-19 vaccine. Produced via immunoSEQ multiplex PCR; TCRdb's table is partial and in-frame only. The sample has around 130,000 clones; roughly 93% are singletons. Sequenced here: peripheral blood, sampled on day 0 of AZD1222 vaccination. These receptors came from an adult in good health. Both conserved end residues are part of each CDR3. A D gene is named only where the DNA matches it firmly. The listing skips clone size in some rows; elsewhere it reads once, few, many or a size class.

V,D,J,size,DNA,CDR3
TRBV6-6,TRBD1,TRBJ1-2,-,TGTGCCAGCAGGGACAGGGCAGGCACCTATGGCTACACCTTC,CASRDRAGTYGYTF
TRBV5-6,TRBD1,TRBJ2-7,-,TGTGCCAGCAGCGGGACAGTCCTCGTCGAGCAGTACTTC,CASSGTVLVEQYF
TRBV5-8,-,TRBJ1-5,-,TGTGCCAGCAGCTGGGGGGACATCAGCAATCAGCCCCAGCATTTT,CASSWGDISNQPQHF
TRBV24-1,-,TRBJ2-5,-,TGTGCCACCAGTCCCAGGACGGCAGCCCCCCTCCAAGAGACCCAGTACTTC,CATSPRTAAPLQETQYF
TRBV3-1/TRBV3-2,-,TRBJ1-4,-,TGTGCCAGCAGCCAAGGTCTGGGAGAAGGACCGACTAATGAAAAACTGTTTTTT,CASSQGLGEGPTNEKLFF
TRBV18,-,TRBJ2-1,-,TGTGCCAGCTCACAGCGGACGAAAAACAAACACTCCTACAATGAGCAGTTCTTC,CASSQRTKNKHSYNEQFF
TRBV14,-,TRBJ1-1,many,TGTGCCAGCAGCCAAGACCAGGGTTGGTACACTGAAGCTTTCTTT,CASSQDQGWYTEAFF
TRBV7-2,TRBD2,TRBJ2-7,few,TGTGCCAGCAGCTTAATAGCGAGCGGGGTGAACGAGCAGTACTTC,CASSLIASGVNEQYF
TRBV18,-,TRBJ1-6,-,TGTGCCAGCTCACCCGGAGATAATTCACCCCTCCACTTT,CASSPGDNSPLHF
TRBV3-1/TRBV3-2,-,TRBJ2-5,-,TGTGCCAGCAGCCAAGATAACCCCACGGTAGTAGAGACCCAGTACTTC,CASSQDNPTVVETQYF
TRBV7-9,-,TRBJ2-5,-,TGTGCCAGCAGCTTAAGAGGGGCGGAGACCCAGTACTTC,CASSLRGAETQYF
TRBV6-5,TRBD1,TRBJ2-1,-,TGTGCCAGCAGGAAACAGGGGACCTCCTACAATGAGCAGTTCTTC,CASRKQGTSYNEQFF
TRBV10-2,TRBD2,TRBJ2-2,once,TGCGCCAGCCGGGCGGTAGCGGGGGCGAACACCGGGGAGCTGTTTTTT,CASRAVAGANTGELFF
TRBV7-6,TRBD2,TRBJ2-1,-,TGTGCCAGCAGCCCGTGGGCTAGCGGGGGGGCGAGCTACAATGAGCAGTTCTTC,CASSPWASGGASYNEQFF
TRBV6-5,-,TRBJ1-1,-,TGTGCCAGCAGTTACTCTTCCGGGTTGATGAACACTGAAGCTTTCTTT,CASSYSSGLMNTEAFF
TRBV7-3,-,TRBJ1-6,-,TGTGCCAGCAGCTCGACAGTTAATTCACCCCTCCACTTT,CASSSTVNSPLHF
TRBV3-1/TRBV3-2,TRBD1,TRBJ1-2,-,TGTGCCAGCAGCCACGGACAGGGGGGGAAGGGCTACACCTTC,CASSHGQGGKGYTF
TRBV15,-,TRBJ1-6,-,TGTGCCACCAGCAGACAGGGGTACAATTCACCCCTCCACTTT,CATSRQGYNSPLHF
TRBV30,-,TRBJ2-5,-,TGTGCCTGGAGTTCTGGGATGGAGACCCAGTACTTC,CAWSSGMETQYF
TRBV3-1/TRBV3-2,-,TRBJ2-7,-,TGTGCCAGCAGCCAAGAGGCCGGTCCCTACGAGCAGTACTTC,CASSQEAGPYEQYF
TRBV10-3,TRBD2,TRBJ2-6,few,TGTGCCATCAGTCGGCTAGCGGGAGCCCACTCTGGGGCCAACGTCCTGACTTTC,CAISRLAGAHSGANVLTF
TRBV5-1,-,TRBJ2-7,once,TGCGCCAGCAGCTTGGTGCGGGGCGGTGCAATGGAGCAGTACTTC,CASSLVRGGAMEQYF
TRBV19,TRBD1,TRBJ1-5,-,TGTGCCAGTAGTCCCTCGACAGGGGCCATCCAGCCCCAGCATTTT,CASSPSTGAIQPQHF
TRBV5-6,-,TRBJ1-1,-,TGTGCCAGCCGTAGCGTTATGAACACTGAAGCTTTCTTT,CASRSVMNTEAFF
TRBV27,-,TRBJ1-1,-,TGTGCCAGCAGCCAAAAGGGGGGCACTGAAGCTTTCTTT,CASSQKGGTEAFF
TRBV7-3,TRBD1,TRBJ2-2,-,TGTGCCAGCAAAACCGGGGACAGTGGAGGGGAGCTGTTTTTT,CASKTGDSGGELFF
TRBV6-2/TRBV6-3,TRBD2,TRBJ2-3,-,TGTGCCAGCAGTTATCGGCTAGCGGGAGAAAAAGATACGCAGTATTTT,CASSYRLAGEKDTQYF
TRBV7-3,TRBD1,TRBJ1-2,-,TGTGCCAGCAGCCTCCGACAGGGGGATGGCTACACCTTC,CASSLRQGDGYTF
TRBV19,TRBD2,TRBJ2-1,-,TGTGCCAGTAGTATCGGGGGGAATGAGCAGTTCTTC,CASSIGGNEQFF
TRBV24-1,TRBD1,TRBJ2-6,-,TGTGCCACCAGTGATTTAGGGACAGGGGGGGCCAACGTCCTGACTTTC,CATSDLGTGGANVLTF
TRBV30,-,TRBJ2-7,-,TGTGCCTGGAGTTTCCAGAAGTACGAGCAGTACTTC,CAWSFQKYEQYF
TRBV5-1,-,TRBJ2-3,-,TGCGCCAGCAGCTTGCAGGGAGAATCAGATACGCAGTATTTT,CASSLQGESDTQYF
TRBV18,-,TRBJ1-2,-,TGTGCCAGCTCGTCCGGGACACTCATTCCCTATGGCTACACCTTC,CASSSGTLIPYGYTF